A single sample gave rise to the 16 T cell receptor beta chains below, sequenced in a study of regulatory T cells in long-lasting Graves disease. Library construction for TCR beta used iRepertoire HTBI primers and Arm-PCR of CDR3 regions. TCRdb analysed the multiplex PCR reads with MiXCR anew, one entry per CDR3 protein. This table holds about 220,000 distinct CDR3 sequences, about 18% found once. Time point here: newly diagnosed GD, antithyroid drugs for less than 3 months. After RNA was extracted from PBMCs, the TCR library was made from it. The sequencing here drew on peripheral blood mononuclear cells (PBMCs), taken at new diagnosis, from a patient treated with antithyroid drugs. The receptors stem from a female donor with Graves disease.

CDR3 loop: CASSLSRDSYGYTF. In nucleotides, the CDR3 is TGTGCCAGCAGCTTATCTAGAGATTCCTATGGCTACACCTTC. This chain connects TRBV7-9 to TRBJ1-2; D unresolved. CDR3 length: 14 amino acids. Germline CDR1 SEHNR, CDR2 FQNEAQ (reference sequence). Trimming took 2 bases from V and 4 from J, leaving 11 bases between them.

The rearrangement uses TRBV28 and TRBJ2-2; D remains unclear. V gave up 6 bases and J gave up 3 bases, with 11 bases separating them. From germline, CDR1 is MDHEN and CDR2 SYDVKM. The CDR3 contains 14 residues. The CDR3 here is CASSYDSYTGELFF. CDR3 coding DNA: TGTGCCAGCAGCTATGACTCCTACACCGGGGAGCTGTTTTTT.

This clonotype occurred many times. This sequence joins TRBV30 and TRBJ2-7; 7 bases are a match to TRBD1. Germline V gene data show CDR1 as GTSNPN and CDR2 as SVGIG (reference sequence). The CDR3 has 14 amino acids. The V segment lost 3 bases and the J segment 3 bases; nucleotides outside the gene matches: 8. The CDR3 spells CAWRRQGIDYEQYF. In DNA, the CDR3 is TGTGCCTGGAGGAGACAGGGAATTGACTACGAGCAGTACTTC.

The chain couples TRBV28 to TRBJ1-5; TRBD1 matches at 7 bases. The CDR3 is 15 amino acids. CDR1 is MDHEN and CDR2 is SYDVKM in the germline V gene. V lost 3 bases and J lost 6; bases outside the gene matches: 8. CDR3 protein: CASSLGQKGGQPQHF. The CDR3 DNA follows: TGTGCCAGCAGTTTGGGACAGAAAGGTGGTCAGCCCCAGCATTTT.

To note about this clonotype: A far more abundant clone sits one base away, making this likely a read error. The chain recombines TRBV28 with TRBJ2-7; unclear D gene. The CDR3 spans 16 residues. CDR1 MDHEN and CDR2 SYDVKM come from the germline V gene. V lost 4 bases and J 7 bases, leaving 23 bases between the germline ends. CDR3 coding DNA: TGTGCCAGCAGTTGGGTGACGGAACCTCCCTACAATGAGCAGTACTTC. Translated, it gives CASSWVTEPPYNEQYF.

This clonotype was counted at least ten times. The rearrangement joins TRBV6-1 to TRBJ2-3, with TRBD2 as a possible D gene (6 bases). Germline CDR1 reads MNHNS; CDR2 reads SASEGT. CDR3 length: 15 residues. The V and J ends lost 6 bases and 2 bases respectively, with 15 bases between them. The CDR3 DNA reads as TGTGCCAGCAGCCCTGGTGCGGGACTCACAGATACGCAGTATTTT. Translating it yields CASSPGAGLTDTQYF.

On this clonotype: A read error may be the cause here, since a much bigger clone is one base away. V and J are TRBV2 and TRBJ1-2; D perhaps matches TRBD1 (5 bases). This CDR3 is built from 15 residues. The germline V gene encodes CDR1 SNHLY and CDR2 FYNNEI. Trimming removed 3 bases at V and 1 base at J, with 12 bases between. The DNA of the CDR3 is TGTGCCAGCAGTGATTTGGGCAGGGATAACTATGGCTACACCTTC. As protein: CASSDLGRDNYGYTF.

CDR3 nucleotide sequence: TGTGCCACCAGTGATTTGTGGACTAGCGGGAGGCACACCGGGGAGCTGTTTTTT. This gives the protein CATSDLWTSGRHTGELFF. The gene calls are TRBV24-1 and TRBJ2-2, with TRBD2 matching 14 bases. This CDR3 is built from 18 residues. Germline V gives CDR1 KGHDR, CDR2 SFDVKD. Trimming removed 0 bases from V and 3 bases from J; junction bases left unmatched: 2.

This clonotype has just a few counts. The J gene is TRBJ2-1, the V gene TRBV20-1; D is possibly TRBD1 (5 bases). Trimming left V 1 base short and J 8 bases short, with 9 bases between. This CDR3 region has 12 residues. Germline assignment: CDR1 DFQATT and CDR2 SNEGSKA (reference sequence). The chain's CDR3 is CSARAGKDEQFF. DNA for the CDR3: TGCAGTGCTAGAGCAGGGAAGGATGAGCAGTTCTTC.

This clonotype came up many times. The chain uses TRBV12-3 or TRBV12-4 and TRBJ2-3, with D perhaps TRBD1 (6 bases). The CDR3 length is 13 residues. V lost 5 bases and J lost 7, with 13 bases in between. The CDR3 bases are TGTGCCAGCAGTCTCCAGGGACATTATACGCAGTATTTT. Translating it yields CASSLQGHYTQYF.

Ten or more counts support this clonotype. The CDR3 region is CASSILVAGGPHEQFF. For the CDR3, the DNA is TGTGCCAGTAGTATATTAGTAGCGGGAGGGCCCCATGAGCAGTTCTTC. The rearrangement links TRBV19 to TRBJ2-1; TRBD2 matches at 11 bases. This CDR3 is built from 16 residues. From germline, CDR1 is LNHDA and CDR2 SQIVND (reference sequence). Trimming removed 2 bases from V and 8 bases from J; junction bases left unmatched: 8.

This clonotype showed up many times. This chain connects TRBV28 to TRBJ1-5; no firm D call. CDR1 MDHEN and CDR2 SYDVKM come from the germline V gene. V was shortened by 2 bases and J by 0 bases, with 14 bases between the two germline ends. This CDR3 region has 17 residues. CDR3 residues: CASSLVVVAVSNQPQHF. In DNA form, the CDR3 reads TGTGCCAGCAGTTTAGTGGTTGTTGCGGTTAGCAATCAGCCCCAGCATTTT.

This rearrangement joins TRBV11-3 to TRBJ2-7; 7 positions match TRBD2. V was clipped by 5 bases and J by 2 bases; unmatched bases: 12. From germline, CDR1 is SGHNT and CDR2 YENEEA. This CDR3 contains 16 residues. CDR3 in amino acids: CASSPAGTIGTYEQYF. For the CDR3, the DNA is TGTGCCAGCAGCCCCGCCGGGACTATCGGCACCTACGAGCAGTACTTC.

This clonotype was counted ten times or more. The chain is built from TRBV9 and TRBJ1-6; D gene uncertain. The CDR3 spans 13 residues. V shed 3 bases and J shed 7 bases, with 8 bases lying between them. Germline values: CDR1 SGDLS, CDR2 YYNGEE. This CDR3 reads CASSEAWNSPLHF. CDR3 nucleotides: TGTGCCAGCAGCGAGGCGTGGAATTCACCCCTCCACTTT.

The chain has TRBV19 and TRBJ1-1; 10 bases match TRBD1. The germline V gene has CDR1 LNHDA and CDR2 SQIVND (reference sequence). J was trimmed by 4 bases and V by 7 bases; bases with no gene match: 6. This CDR3 is 14 amino acids long. The CDR3 loop reads CASNDRGPGTEAFF. The CDR3 DNA reads TGTGCCAGTAACGACAGGGGGCCGGGCACTGAAGCTTTCTTT.

Remarks on this clonotype: A read error may explain this, as a much larger clone is one base away. V gene TRBV24-1 combines with J gene TRBJ2-3; 7 nucleotides line up with TRBD1. CDR1 and CDR2 (germline): KGHDR, SFDVKD. This CDR3 spans 16 amino acids. The CDR3 DNA is TGTGACACCAGTGATCCTCGACAGGGAGGCACAGATACGCAGTATTTT. Translating it yields CDTSDPRQGGTDTQYF.